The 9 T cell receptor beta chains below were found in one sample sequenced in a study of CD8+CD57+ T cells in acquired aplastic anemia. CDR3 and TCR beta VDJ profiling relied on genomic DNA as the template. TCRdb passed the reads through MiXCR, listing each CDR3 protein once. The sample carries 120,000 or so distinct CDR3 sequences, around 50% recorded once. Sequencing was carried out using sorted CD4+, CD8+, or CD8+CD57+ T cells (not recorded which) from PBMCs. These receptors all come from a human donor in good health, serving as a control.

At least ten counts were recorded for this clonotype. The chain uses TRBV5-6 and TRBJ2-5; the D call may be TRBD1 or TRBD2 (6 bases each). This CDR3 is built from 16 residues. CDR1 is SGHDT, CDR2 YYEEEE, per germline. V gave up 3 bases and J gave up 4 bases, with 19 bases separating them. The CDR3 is CASSWGIGGSGETQYF. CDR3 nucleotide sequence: TGTGCCAGCAGCTGGGGGATAGGGGGGTCGGGAGAGACCCAGTACTTC.

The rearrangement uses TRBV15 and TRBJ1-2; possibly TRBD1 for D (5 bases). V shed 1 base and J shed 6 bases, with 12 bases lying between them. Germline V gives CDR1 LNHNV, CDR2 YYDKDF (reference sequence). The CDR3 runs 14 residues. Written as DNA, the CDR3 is TGTGCCACCAGCAGAGTAATGGGGGAGCATGGCTACACCTTC. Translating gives CATSRVMGEHGYTF.

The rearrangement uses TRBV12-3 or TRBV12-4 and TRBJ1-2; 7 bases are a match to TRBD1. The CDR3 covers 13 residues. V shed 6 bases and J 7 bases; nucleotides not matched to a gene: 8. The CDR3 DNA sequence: TGTGCCAGCAGCGGACAGGAGGGCGCTGGCTACACCTTC. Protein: CASSGQEGAGYTF.

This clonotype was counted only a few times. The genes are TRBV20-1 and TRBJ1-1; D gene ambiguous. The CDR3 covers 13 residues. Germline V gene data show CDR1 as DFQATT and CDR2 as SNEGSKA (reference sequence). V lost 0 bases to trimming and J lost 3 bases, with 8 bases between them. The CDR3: CSARDPLDTEAFF. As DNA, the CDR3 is TGCAGTGCTAGAGATCCGTTGGACACTGAAGCTTTCTTT.

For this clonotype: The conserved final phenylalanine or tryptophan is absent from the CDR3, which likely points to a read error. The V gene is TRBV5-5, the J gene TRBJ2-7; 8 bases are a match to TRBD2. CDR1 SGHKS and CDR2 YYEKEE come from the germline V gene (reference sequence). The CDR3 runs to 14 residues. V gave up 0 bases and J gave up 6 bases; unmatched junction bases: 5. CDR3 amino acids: CASSLGTSPSEQYL. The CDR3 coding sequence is TGTGCCAGCAGCTTGGGGACTAGCCCAAGCGAGCAGTACTTG.

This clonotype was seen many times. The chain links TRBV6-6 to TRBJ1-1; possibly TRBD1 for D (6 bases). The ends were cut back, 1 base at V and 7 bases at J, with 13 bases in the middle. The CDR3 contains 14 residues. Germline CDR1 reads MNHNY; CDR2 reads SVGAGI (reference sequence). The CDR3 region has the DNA TGTGCCAGCAGTTACTTCCGGGGGGCAGGTGAAGCTTTCTTT. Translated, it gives CASSYFRGAGEAFF.

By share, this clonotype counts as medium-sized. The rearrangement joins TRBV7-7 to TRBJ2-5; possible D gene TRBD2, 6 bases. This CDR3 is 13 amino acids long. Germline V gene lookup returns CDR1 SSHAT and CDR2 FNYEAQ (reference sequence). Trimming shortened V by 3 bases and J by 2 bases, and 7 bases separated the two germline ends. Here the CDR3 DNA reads TGTGCCAGCAGCTTGGGACTGCAAGAGACCCAGTACTTC. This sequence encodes CASSLGLQETQYF.

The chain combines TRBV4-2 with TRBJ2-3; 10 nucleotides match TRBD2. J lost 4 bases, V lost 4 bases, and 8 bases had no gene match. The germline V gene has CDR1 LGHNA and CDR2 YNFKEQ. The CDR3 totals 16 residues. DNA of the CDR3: TGTGCCAGCAGCCGAGTCGGGACTAGCGTCGCAGATACGCAGTATTTT. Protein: CASSRVGTSVADTQYF.

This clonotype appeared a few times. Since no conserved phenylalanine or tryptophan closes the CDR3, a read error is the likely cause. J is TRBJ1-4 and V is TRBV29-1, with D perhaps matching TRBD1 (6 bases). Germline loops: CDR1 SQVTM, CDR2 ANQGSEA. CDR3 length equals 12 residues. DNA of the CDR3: TGCAGCATCCGGGACAATAATAAAAAACTGTTTTAT. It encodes CSIRDNNKKLFY.